Reported below is one T cell receptor beta chain. This clonotype appeared a few times. What this receptor recognizes is not known. Base qualities are not at hand, and no much larger clone is one base apart. Trimming takes 0 bases from V and 8 bases from J, and the germline ends sit 10 bases apart. The CDR3 contains 12 residues, cysteine and phenylalanine counted. Just the 36-base CDR3 DNA is kept, in frame starting at base 1. Reading the germline V gene (reference sequence) gives CDR1 DFQATT and CDR2 SNEGSKA. The data derive from a study of T-cell reconstitution after alpha-beta-depleted transplantation in children (TCRdb year 2016). In terms of the full investigation: T-cell immune reconstitution after TCRalphabeta/CD19-depleted allogeneic hematopoietic cell transplantation in children was quantitatively tracked in the study by means of TCR repertoire profiling. Study-level results and caveats: Apparently early alphabetaT-cell count recovery about two months after transplant reportedly relied on only several hundred rapidly expanded clones derived from non-depleted graft cells. In some patients, the high TCRbeta diversity seen at day 60 was put down to recipient T cells and intrathymic progenitors that had survived conditioning. Over subsequent months, a decline in hyperexpanded clone frequencies was noted, and after one year, T-cell counts and TCRbeta diversity were mostly ascribed to newly produced T cells.

The treatment or condition label on this specimen signifies: allogeneic hematopoietic cell transplantation with graft depleted of TCRalphabeta T cells and CD19 B cells. TCRalphabeta/CD19-depleted allogeneic hematopoietic cell grafts were given to the transplant recipients, all of whom were children. Library creation used PCR. The sequencer was an Illumina HiSeq 2500. Molecular barcoding was employed in the preparation of TCR libraries, with unique molecular identifiers being used to normalize TCRbeta repertoire quantification. TCRdb took the public reads, trimmed them with fastp at Q25, ran MiXCR for clone calling and kept in-frame beta chains. Under each unique CDR3 protein, matching rows form one entry showing the most common genes and DNA. The sample table contains around 960,000 distinct CDR3 sequences; only one count was recorded for about 26% of them. Of the sample, under 30% falls within the top ten clones.

This sample comprised PBMCs, mostly from graft donor cells, obtained 360 days after TCRalphabeta/CD19-depleted stem cell transplant. The receptor was derived from a boy under two years old who had a stem cell transplant for SCID, so the T cells may come from the graft donor. The V and J genes are TRBV20-1 and TRBJ1-2; no confident D gene assignment can be made. The sequence in DNA is TGCAGTGCTAGAGATCGTCGGTCGGGCTACACCTTC. Its product reads: CSARDRRSGYTF.